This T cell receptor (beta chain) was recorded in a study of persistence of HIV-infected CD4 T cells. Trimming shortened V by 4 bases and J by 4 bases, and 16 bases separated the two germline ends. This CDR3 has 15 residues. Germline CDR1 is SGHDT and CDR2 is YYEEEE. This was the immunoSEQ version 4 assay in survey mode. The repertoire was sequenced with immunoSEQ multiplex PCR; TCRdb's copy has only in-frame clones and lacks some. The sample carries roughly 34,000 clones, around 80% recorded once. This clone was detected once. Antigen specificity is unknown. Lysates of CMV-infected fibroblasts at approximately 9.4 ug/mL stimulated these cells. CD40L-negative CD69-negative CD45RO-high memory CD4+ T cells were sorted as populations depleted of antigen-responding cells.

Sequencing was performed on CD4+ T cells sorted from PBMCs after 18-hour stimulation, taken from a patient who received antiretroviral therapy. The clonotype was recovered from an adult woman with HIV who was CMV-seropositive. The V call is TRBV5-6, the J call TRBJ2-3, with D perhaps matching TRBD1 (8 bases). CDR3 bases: TGTGCCAGCAGCCGGCGGACAGGGAGGGCAGATACGCAGTATTTT. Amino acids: CASSRRTGRADTQYF. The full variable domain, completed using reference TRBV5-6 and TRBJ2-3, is DAGVTQSPTHLIKTRGQQVTLRCSPKSGHDTVSWYQQALGQGPQFIFQYYEEEERQRGNFPDRFSGHQFPNYSSELNVNALLLGDSALYLCASSRRTGRADTQYFGPGTRLTVL.